These 5 T cell receptor beta chains share one sample of origin, sequenced in a study of T cells after somatic rescue of genetic block (dated by TCRdb to 2020 to 2022). The library was generated by the immunoSEQ multiplex PCR assay. As stored in TCRdb, this immuneACCESS dataset retains in-frame rearrangements with V and J assigned. A fraction of the clones does not appear; measured against another copy, unresolved V genes explain less than half of the discrepancy, and the remainder lacks a known reason. This sample gives approximately 16,000 clones in total; about 70% of them show up just once. The top ten clonotypes cover about 30% of the sample. Sequences were obtained from peripheral blood mononuclear cells (PBMCs). The receptors stem from a man in his late teens or twenties.

This rearrangement joins TRBV2 to TRBJ1-1; TRBD1 aligns across 9 bases. V shed 5 bases and J 0 bases; nucleotides not matched to a gene: 7. This CDR3 is built from 16 residues. Germline V gene lookup returns CDR1 SNHLY and CDR2 FYNNEI. Written as DNA, the CDR3 is TGTGCCAGCAGTTCCACCGGGACAGGGTTGAACACTGAAGCTTTCTTT. The encoded protein is CASSSTGTGLNTEAFF.

As DNA, the CDR3 is TGTGCCATCAGTGCACAGGCTGCTGGAAACACCATATATTTT. Its protein product is CAISAQAAGNTIYF. The V and J genes are TRBV10-3 and TRBJ1-3; possible D gene TRBD1, 5 bases. The CDR3 sequence is 14 residues long. Trimming left V 4 bases short and J 2 bases short, with 9 bases between. Germline loops: CDR1 ENHRY, CDR2 SYGVKD.

In this sample, this clone turned up once. For the CDR3, the DNA is TGTGCCATCACCAGGACAGGGGAGGTTGGCTACACCTTC. Protein sequence: CAITRTGEVGYTF. The V and J genes are TRBV10-3 and TRBJ1-2, with TRBD1 matching 9 bases. Trimming removed 7 bases from V and 7 bases from J; junction bases left unmatched: 7. CDR1 is ENHRY and CDR2 is SYGVKD in the germline V gene. There are 13 residues in the CDR3.

This clone was observed a handful of times. The chain couples TRBV19 to TRBJ1-6; possible D gene TRBD1, 6 bases. Germline CDR1 and CDR2: LNHDA and SQIVND (reference sequence). Trimming took 6 bases from V and 6 from J, leaving 15 bases between them. This CDR3 comprises 15 residues. The CDR3 sequence is CASREEQGSNSPLHF. The CDR3 DNA reads TGTGCCAGTAGGGAGGAACAGGGAAGTAATTCACCCCTCCACTTT.

The rearrangement joins TRBV6-5 to TRBJ2-3; TRBD1 aligns across 8 bases. CDR1 MNHEY and CDR2 SVGAGI come from the germline V gene. The CDR3 length is 14 residues. J gave up 1 base and V 7 bases, and 4 bases lay outside the gene matches. DNA for the CDR3: TGTGCCAGCACCAACAGGGGGGGCACAGATACGCAGTATTTT. Translated, it gives CASTNRGGTDTQYF.